The source of this T cell receptor (beta chain) is a study of vaccination and CD4 T cells after COVID-19. Turning to the study itself: Those taking part got two shots of either the BNT162b2 or the mRNA-1273 vaccine.

V was shortened by 2 bases and J by 4 bases, with 20 bases between the two germline ends. CDR1 is LGHNA and CDR2 is YSLEER in the germline V gene. This CDR3 region has 17 residues. TCRdb recomputed calls from the PCR reads with MiXCR, one row per CDR3 protein. The sample lists approximately 23,000 distinct CDR3 sequences; under 60% were seen once. The receptor was derived from a human donor who had recovered from COVID-19. Sequences were derived from CD4+ T cells from blood, sampled before SARS-CoV-2 vaccination. This chain connects TRBV4-3 to TRBJ1-2; the D gene is possibly TRBD1 (6 bases). The CDR3 loop is CASSQSGSVGQAYGYTF. CDR3 bases: TGCGCCAGCAGCCAATCAGGCAGCGTGGGACAAGCCTATGGCTACACCTTC.